The sequence of this T cell receptor (beta chain) was determined in a study of beta chain features in type 1 diabetes. With respect to this clone: Its antigen is undetermined.

From germline, CDR1 is ENHRY and CDR2 SYGVKD. The CDR3 is 14 residues long. The germline V and J ends were trimmed by 8 bases and 4 bases, with 18 bases remaining between them. Central memory, naive, regulatory and stem cell-like memory CD4+ cells were sorted by CD45RO/CCR7/CD25/CD127/CD95/CD27. Expressed TCRB transcripts were sequenced because the entire RNA isolate underwent reverse transcription. Profiled with immunoSEQ multiplex PCR; TCRdb holds only in-frame clones, not every one. Found here are 900,000 or so clones, around a sixth of them singletons; the top ten hold around 0.02%. Findings and limits, study-wide: Because the template was cDNA, high-expressing cells might be over-represented.

The clonotype comes from a woman younger than 35 in good health. The sample taken for sequencing was naive CD4+ T cells from blood. The chain combines TRBV10-3 with TRBJ2-7; either TRBD1 or TRBD2 may supply D (6 bases each). The CDR3 sequence: CAIRRGGSGYEQYF. For the CDR3, the DNA is TGTGCCATCCGACGAGGGGGGAGCGGGTACGAGCAGTACTTC.